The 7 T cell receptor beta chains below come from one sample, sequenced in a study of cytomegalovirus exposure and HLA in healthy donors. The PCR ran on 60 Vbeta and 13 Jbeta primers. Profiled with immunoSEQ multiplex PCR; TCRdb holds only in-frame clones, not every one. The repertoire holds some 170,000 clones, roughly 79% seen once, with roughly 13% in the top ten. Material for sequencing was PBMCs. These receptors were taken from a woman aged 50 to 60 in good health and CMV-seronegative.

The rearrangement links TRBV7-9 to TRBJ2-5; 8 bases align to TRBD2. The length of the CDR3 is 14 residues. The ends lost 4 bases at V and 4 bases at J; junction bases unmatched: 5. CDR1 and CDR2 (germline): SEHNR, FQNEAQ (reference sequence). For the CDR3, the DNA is TGTGCCAGCAGCTCAGCGGGAGAGGGAGAGACCCAGTACTTC. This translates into CASSSAGEGETQYF.

DNA of the CDR3: TGTGCCAGCAGCTTCGGCGGGGACACTGAAGCTTTCTTT. Amino acids: CASSFGGDTEAFF. The V and J genes are TRBV7-2 and TRBJ1-1, with D uncertain. This CDR3 has 13 amino acids. V was clipped by 3 bases and J by 3 bases, with 8 bases between them. Germline assignment: CDR1 SGHTA and CDR2 FQGNSA.

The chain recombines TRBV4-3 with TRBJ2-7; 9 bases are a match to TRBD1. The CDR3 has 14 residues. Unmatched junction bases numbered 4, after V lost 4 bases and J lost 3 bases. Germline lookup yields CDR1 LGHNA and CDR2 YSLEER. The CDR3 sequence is CASSPRTGDYEQYF. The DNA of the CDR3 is TGCGCCAGCAGCCCCAGGACAGGGGACTACGAGCAGTACTTC.

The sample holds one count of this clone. The CDR3: CASSFRRADLLSGDNEQFF. The CDR3 nucleotides are TGTGCCAGCAGTTTCCGCCGAGCAGACTTACTATCGGGGGACAATGAGCAGTTCTTC. This rearrangement joins TRBV7-9 to TRBJ2-1; possibly TRBD2 for D (6 bases). V lost 6 bases to trimming and J lost 5 bases, with 29 bases between them. The CDR3 runs 19 residues. From germline, CDR1 is SEHNR and CDR2 FQNEAQ (reference sequence).

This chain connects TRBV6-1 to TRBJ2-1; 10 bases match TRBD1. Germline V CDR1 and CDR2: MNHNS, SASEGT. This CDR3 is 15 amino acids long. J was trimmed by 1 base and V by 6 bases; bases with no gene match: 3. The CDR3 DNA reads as TGTGCCAGCAGCCGGGACAGGGGATCCTACAATGAGCAGTTCTTC. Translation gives CASSRDRGSYNEQFF.

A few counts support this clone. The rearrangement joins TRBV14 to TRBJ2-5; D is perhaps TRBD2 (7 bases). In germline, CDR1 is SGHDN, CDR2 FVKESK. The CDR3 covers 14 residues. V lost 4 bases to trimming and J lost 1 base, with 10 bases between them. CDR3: CASSPGGAQETQYF. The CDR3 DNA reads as TGTGCCAGCAGCCCTGGGGGGGCCCAAGAGACCCAGTACTTC.

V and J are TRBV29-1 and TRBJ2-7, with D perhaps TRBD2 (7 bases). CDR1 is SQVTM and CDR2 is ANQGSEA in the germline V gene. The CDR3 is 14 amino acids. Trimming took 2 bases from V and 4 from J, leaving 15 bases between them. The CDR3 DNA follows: TGCAGCGTTGAATCGGGGGGCGCGGATTACGAGCAGTACTTC. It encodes CSVESGGADYEQYF.